Included here is one T cell receptor beta chain sequence, with context. There is no known antigen for this receptor. Base-call qualities are not available, and no considerably larger clone is one nucleotide away. The germline V gene (reference sequence) sets CDR1 to LNHDA and CDR2 to SQIVND. The CDR3, cysteine through phenylalanine, is 16 amino acids long. Only the CDR3 DNA is retained, 48 bases long and in frame from the first base. Compared with germline, V lacks 5 bases and J lacks 1 base; bases without a gene match: 6. The time point label of this sample denotes: cycle 2 day 1 (C2D1) of nivolumab. Every trial patient had relapsed following autologous stem cell transplantation, and prior brentuximab vedotin exposure was what differed among cohorts A, B and C. The trial cohort included around 60 patients with relapsed/refractory classical Hodgkin lymphoma, and each patient had a best overall response of complete response, partial response or progressive disease. Single-agent nivolumab was administered to trial patients in the multi-cohort phase II CheckMate 205 trial. An independent review committee assessed best overall response by applying the 2007 International Working Group response criteria. PBMCs from the trial were collected at three points: immediately before nivolumab initiation (C1D1), and during therapy at cycle 2 day 1 and cycle 4 day 1. Peripheral blood was collected in 8 mL Vacutainer Cell Preparation Tubes, from which PBMCs were isolated by centrifugation and then cryopreserved.

The Qiagen DNeasy kit was used to extract genomic DNA both from unsorted PBMCs and from the negatively selected CD4+ and CD8+ fractions. TCR beta CDR3 regions were amplified by immunoSEQ multiplex PCR using primers annealing to V and J segments. A synthetic immune receptor repertoire was used to minimize amplification bias, and any residual bias was removed computationally once sequencing was done. The authors' analysis ran thus. Custom Python scripts were used to quantify repertoire diversity as the Shannon entropy index. Unsorted, CD4+ and CD8+ repertoires were examined separately, except in combined analyses, for which CD4+ and CD8+ sequences were merged in silico. Clonal expansion was defined as at least a 2-fold frequency increase after treatment relative to C1D1, with a pseudocount of 0.5 for undetected baseline clones. Clones with 0 or 1 copy at C1D1 were defined as singleton clones, while clones with 2 or more copies were defined as non-singleton clones. Clones expanded in unsorted samples were annotated as CD4+, CD8+ or unknown by matching protein sequences in sorted samples from the same patient. Wilcoxon tests on paired samples were used to test changes in diversity from C1D1 to C4D1. Sourced from immuneACCESS, this table was stored by TCRdb with only in-frame sequences that have V and J called. A share of the clones is absent; for the studies checked, an unresolved V gene accounts for under half, and the remainder has no known explanation. From that table come the V and J calls and clone size; the DNA was used to work out D and trimming. In all, the sample holds around 26,000 clones, and approximately 82% of those were seen once. More than 9% of the sample goes to the ten largest clones.

The data were taken from a study of PD-1 blockade in classical Hodgkin lymphoma (TCRdb year 2020). For the study in its entirety: Nivolumab dosing was 3 mg/kg intravenously every 2 weeks, continuing until either disease progression or unacceptable toxicity. The study used CyTOF and TCR beta sequencing to define a peripheral blood immune signature of response to PD-1 blockade in classical Hodgkin lymphoma. What the authors observed across the whole study: Only a single clinical trial cohort was studied, and what caused the repertoire differences, possibly disease activity or prior therapy, remained undefined. Baseline TCR diversity was reported to be lower in newly diagnosed patients than in healthy donors, and even lower in relapsed/refractory patients. Lower diversity was observed in patients in whom nivolumab was started less than 1 year after ASCT, and these patients were excluded from later analyses so that confounding by immune reconstitution would be avoided. Trial patients with a complete response had baseline diversity similar to that of newly diagnosed patients, while partial responders and progressors had significantly lower diversity. By C4D1, a significant rise was seen in CD4+ TCR diversity but not in CD8+ TCR diversity (p=0.0027 vs p=0.16), and the rise was most apparent among complete responders (p=0.02).

The clonotype comes from a human donor with classical Hodgkin lymphoma. This specimen was peripheral blood mononuclear cells (PBMCs), taken before the second cycle of nivolumab. The chain was built from TRBV19 and TRBJ2-5; 11 of the junction bases match TRBD2. The CDR3 region: CASSLGLAGPQETQYF. The sequence in DNA is TGTGCCAGTAGTCTCGGACTAGCGGGTCCCCAAGAGACCCAGTACTTC. Full variable domain (CDR3 extended with the reference TRBV19 and TRBJ2-5 proteins): DGGITQSPKYLFRKEGQNVTLSCEQNLNHDAMYWYRQDPGQGLRLIYYSQIVNDFQKGDIAEGYSVSREKKESFPLTVTSAQKNPTAFYLCASSLGLAGPQETQYFGPGTRLLVL.